One and the same sample provided the 5 T cell receptor beta chains below, sequenced in a study of T-cell reconstitution after alpha-beta-depleted transplantation in children. This sample's TCRbeta library carried unique molecular identifier barcodes. TCRdb processed the PCR reads anew with MiXCR; each CDR3 protein has one entry. Of approximately 640,000 distinct CDR3 sequences in the sample, around 17% are singletons; the top ten hold over 0.95%. This sample comprised PBMCs from the stem cell graft donor, obtained from the stem cell graft. These receptors all stem from a human donor who donated a stem cell graft to a child with acute myeloid leukemia.

This clonotype has ten or more counts. The chain uses TRBV20-1 and TRBJ2-1; 10 nucleotides align to TRBD2. CDR1 and CDR2 from the germline V gene are DFQATT and SNEGSKA (reference sequence). CDR3 length: 15 residues. V dropped 5 bases and J dropped 2; count of bases not matched to a gene: 6. The CDR3 reads CSAGVSGGAYNEQFF. In DNA form, the CDR3 reads TGCAGTGCTGGTGTAAGCGGGGGGGCCTACAATGAGCAGTTCTTC.

This clonotype has a count of ten or more. The rearrangement uses TRBV12-3 or TRBV12-4 and TRBJ1-1, with 10 positions matching TRBD1. Trimming cost V 2 bases and J 4 bases; bases outside gene matches: 1. This CDR3 comprises 14 residues. CDR3 bases: TGTGCCAGCAGTTTAAGGACAGGGGGCACTGAAGCTTTCTTT. Protein product: CASSLRTGGTEAFF.

This sequence joins TRBV15 and TRBJ1-6, with 9 bases fitting TRBD1. Trimming removed 1 base from V and 8 bases from J; junction bases left unmatched: 0. The CDR3 covers 14 residues. Germline CDR1 reads LNHNV; CDR2 reads YYDKDF (reference sequence). In DNA, the CDR3 is TGTGCCACCAGCAGAGGACAGGGGGATTCACCCCTCCACTTT. Amino acid sequence: CATSRGQGDSPLHF.

This clonotype was seen a single time. The rearrangement joins TRBV7-9 to TRBJ2-7; the D is unclear. Trimming stripped 0 bases from V and 3 bases from J, with 6 bases between. The CDR3 extends over 13 amino acids. Per the germline V gene, CDR1 is SEHNR and CDR2 is FQNEAQ (reference sequence). CDR3 bases: TGTGCCAGCAGCTTAGCCAACGGCTACGAGCAGTACTTC. Translated: CASSLANGYEQYF.

The sample holds a few counts of this clonotype. This chain links TRBV12-3 or TRBV12-4 with TRBJ1-1; the match to TRBD1 covers 10 bases. The CDR3 loop spans 15 amino acids. The ends lost 1 base at V and 4 bases at J; junction bases unmatched: 3. The chain's CDR3 is CASSLGQGAPTEAFF. CDR3 in DNA: TGTGCCAGCAGTTTAGGACAGGGGGCACCCACTGAAGCTTTCTTT.